Listed below are T cell receptor beta chains from one sample, sequenced in a study of cytomegalovirus exposure and HLA in healthy donors. The protocol was immunoSEQ multiplex PCR, while the TCRdb copy is restricted to in-frame clones and leaves out a portion. The table has 90,000 to 150,000 clones, 77% seen once. Sequencing was carried out using PBMCs. The origin of the receptors is a man aged 35-49 years in good health and CMV-seropositive. The CDR3 runs from the conserved cysteine through the conserved F or W. Each record gives: clone size, D gene, V gene, J gene, CDR3 protein, CDR3 DNA. The D gene is left open where the match is weak. Some rows mark clone size as missing; the rest say once, few, many or name a class of expanded clone.

-	-	TRBV4-1	TRBJ1-6	CASSQDRAGMLSPLHF	TGCGCCAGCAGCCAAGATCGAGCGGGCATGTTATCACCCCTCCACTTT
-	TRBD2	TRBV5-1	TRBJ2-7	CASQDLLAVEQYF	TGCGCCTCCCAAGACTTACTAGCGGTCGAGCAGTACTTC
few	TRBD1	TRBV10-3	TRBJ1-3	CAIGAGTGSGNTIYF	TGTGCCATCGGCGCCGGGACAGGGAGTGGAAACACCATATATTTT
-	-	TRBV6-6	TRBJ1-1	CASSSGQNTEAFF	TGTGCCAGCAGTTCTGGCCAGAACACTGAAGCTTTCTTT
-	TRBD2	TRBV4-1	TRBJ2-5	CASSQDTSGGPRGGTQYF	TGCGCCAGCAGCCAAGATACTAGCGGGGGCCCCCGGGGAGGGACCCAGTACTTC
-	TRBD1	TRBV9	TRBJ1-4	CASSSSGQGGEKLFF	TGTGCCAGCAGCTCCTCGGGACAGGGAGGTGAAAAACTGTTTTTT
-	TRBD1	TRBV7-2	TRBJ2-7	CASSSRQGALYEQYF	TGTGCCAGCAGCTCCCGACAGGGGGCGCTTTACGAGCAGTACTTC
-	-	TRBV28	TRBJ2-2	CASGGDGPGRNTGELFF	TGTGCCAGCGGGGGAGACGGACCCGGGAGGAACACCGGGGAGCTGTTTTTT
-	-	TRBV4-1	TRBJ2-7	CASSQESGGGYEQYF	TGCGCCAGCAGCCAAGAATCAGGGGGAGGCTACGAGCAGTACTTC
-	-	TRBV5-1	TRBJ2-3	CASSFISTDTQYF	TGCGCCAGCAGCTTTATTAGCACAGATACGCAGTATTTT
-	TRBD1	TRBV5-8	TRBJ2-1	CASRQDRGNYNEQFF	TGTGCCAGCAGGCAGGACAGGGGAAATTACAATGAGCAGTTCTTC
-	-	TRBV19	TRBJ1-1	CASSTQGNTEAFF	TGTGCCAGTAGTACACAGGGGAACACTGAAGCTTTCTTT
-	-	TRBV27	TRBJ2-1	CASRVRYFSSNEQFF	TGTGCCAGCAGGGTTCGATATTTTAGTAGCAATGAGCAGTTCTTC
few	TRBD1	TRBV5-4	TRBJ1-6	CASSVRDRVNSPLHF	TGTGCCAGCAGCGTCCGGGACAGGGTTAATTCACCCCTCCACTTT
-	-	TRBV10-3	TRBJ2-7	CATGAGAGEQYF	TGTGCCACGGGGGCGGGGGCGGGCGAGCAGTACTTC
once	TRBD1	TRBV7-3	TRBJ2-7	CASSLGLGQNEQYF	TGTGCCAGCAGCTTGGGGCTGGGACAGAACGAGCAGTACTTC
-	-	TRBV4-2	TRBJ1-5	CASSQDMAGSQPQHF	TGTGCCAGCAGCCAAGATATGGCAGGATCACAGCCCCAGCATTTT
-	-	TRBV2	TRBJ2-3	CASSYSRGRSDTQYF	TGTGCCAGCAGTTATAGTCGGGGTCGATCAGATACGCAGTATTTT
-	TRBD1	TRBV18	TRBJ1-1	CASSPSGGFGQGDVSSEAFF	TGTGCCAGCTCACCGTCGGGGGGATTTGGACAGGGGGACGTGAGTAGTGAAGCTTTCTTT
-	-	TRBV4-3	TRBJ1-6	CASSPGTFYSPLHF	TGCGCCAGCAGCCCCGGGACATTCTATTCACCCCTCCACTTT
-	TRBD1	TRBV27	TRBJ2-7	CASSPGQGWVYEQYF	TGTGCCAGCAGTCCAGGACAGGGGTGGGTCTACGAGCAGTACTTC
-	-	TRBV19	TRBJ1-6	CASSTKGGRDSPLHF	TGTGCCAGTAGTACAAAAGGGGGTCGGGATTCACCCCTCCACTTT
-	TRBD1	TRBV5-4	TRBJ1-1	CASSLQGAGRNTEAFF	TGTGCCAGCAGCTTACAGGGGGCGGGGAGGAACACTGAAGCTTTCTTT
-	-	TRBV19	TRBJ1-1	CASSFGGADTEAFF	TGTGCCAGTAGTTTCGGGGGGGCAGACACTGAAGCTTTCTTT
-	-	TRBV30	TRBJ2-7	CAWSVLAAGEQYF	TGTGCCTGGAGTGTACTTGCGGCGGGGGAGCAGTACTTC
-	-	TRBV27	TRBJ1-4	CASSLSTVGNEKLFF	TGTGCCAGCAGTTTATCGACAGTAGGAAATGAAAAACTGTTTTTT
-	-	TRBV7-2	TRBJ2-1	CASSLAHEQFF	TGTGCCAGCAGCTTGGCCCATGAGCAGTTCTTC
-	-	TRBV19	TRBJ1-2	CASSTAAGATNYGYTF	TGTGCCAGTAGTACCGCGGCAGGGGCGACTAACTATGGCTACACCTTC
-	-	TRBV29-1	TRBJ1-2	CSVEVAVGYTF	TGCAGCGTTGAGGTGGCAGTAGGCTACACCTTC
-	-	TRBV7-8	TRBJ1-1	CASSLATGDTEAFF	TGTGCCAGCAGCTTAGCGACGGGGGACACTGAAGCTTTCTTT
-	TRBD2	TRBV18	TRBJ2-1	CASSPPVGGEQFF	TGTGCCAGCTCACCACCGGTCGGGGGGGAGCAGTTCTTC
-	TRBD1	TRBV6-5	TRBJ2-3	CASTVTGFPTDTQYF	TGTGCCAGCACCGTGACAGGGTTCCCCACAGATACGCAGTATTTT
-	TRBD1	TRBV7-2	TRBJ2-2	CASSTQGAITGELFF	TGTGCCAGCAGCACTCAGGGGGCAATTACCGGGGAGCTGTTTTTT
-	-	TRBV7-9	TRBJ1-5	CSSSRGNQPQHF	TGTTCCAGCAGCAGAGGGAATCAGCCCCAGCATTTT
-	-	TRBV4-3	TRBJ2-3	CASSQERGDRDTDTQYF	TGCGCCAGCAGCCAAGAGCGGGGCGACAGGGATACAGATACGCAGTATTTT
-	TRBD1	TRBV5-1	TRBJ1-6	CASSQEWTGAYNSPLHF	TGCGCCAGCAGCCAAGAGTGGACAGGGGCCTATAATTCACCCCTCCACTTT
-	-	TRBV5-1	TRBJ2-3	CASSPLVSGTDTQYF	TGCGCCAGCAGTCCACTAGTGTCGGGCACAGATACGCAGTATTTT
-	TRBD2	TRBV10-2	TRBJ2-1	CASSGLIGERGDNEQFF	TGCGCCAGCAGCGGACTAATCGGTGAGCGGGGCGACAATGAGCAGTTCTTC
few	TRBD2	TRBV7-3	TRBJ2-7	CASSLIGGADEQYF	TGTGCCAGCAGCTTAATCGGGGGGGCGGACGAGCAGTACTTC
few	-	TRBV27	TRBJ1-2	CASSFNRVGYGYTF	TGTGCCAGCAGTTTTAACAGGGTGGGGTATGGCTACACCTTC
-	TRBD2	TRBV5-1	TRBJ2-1	CASSKRLAGGYNEQFF	TGCGCCAGCAGCAAAAGACTAGCGGGGGGCTACAATGAGCAGTTCTTC
once	TRBD1	TRBV5-1	TRBJ1-3	CASSGGQGVNFGNTIYF	TGCGCCAGCAGCGGTGGACAGGGGGTCAATTTTGGAAACACCATATATTTT
-	TRBD2	TRBV7-8	TRBJ2-2	CASSLVGLAGDTGELFF	TGTGCCAGCAGCTTAGTGGGACTAGCGGGGGACACCGGGGAGCTGTTTTTT
-	-	TRBV27	TRBJ2-4	CASSPTLSRAKNIQYF	TGTGCCAGCAGCCCCACTTTGTCCAGGGCCAAAAACATTCAGTACTTC
few	TRBD1	TRBV30	TRBJ1-2	CAWAGQGDYGYTF	TGTGCCTGGGCCGGACAGGGGGACTATGGCTACACCTTC
-	-	TRBV6-1	TRBJ2-3	CACLRSGYGTDTQYF	TGTGCCTGCCTCCGCAGCGGGTACGGGACAGATACGCAGTATTTT
-	TRBD1	TRBV18	TRBJ1-6	CASSSNRGNSPLHF	TGTGCCAGCTCATCAAACAGGGGTAATTCACCCCTCCACTTT
-	TRBD1	TRBV19	TRBJ2-5	CASSIRTGDPQYF	TGTGCCAGTAGTATTCGGACAGGGGACCCCCAGTACTTC
-	-	TRBV11-2	TRBJ1-2	CASSLGQPDPYGYTF	TGTGCCAGCAGCCTCGGACAGCCCGACCCCTATGGCTACACCTTC
few	-	TRBV27	TRBJ1-5	CASSSDLGDQPQHF	TGTGCCAGCAGTTCCGACTTGGGTGATCAGCCCCAGCATTTT
-	TRBD2	TRBV28	TRBJ2-5	CASSSRTSSPAETQYF	TGTGCCAGCAGTTCGCGGACTAGCTCCCCGGCCGAGACCCAGTACTTC